The 18 T cell receptor beta chains below were found in one sample sequenced in a study of response to subunit inactivated influenza vaccine. One entry per CDR3 protein results from TCRdb running MiXCR on the RT-PCR reads. The sample contains around 520,000 distinct CDR3 sequences, roughly 25% of which appear only once. The sample consisted of CD4+ T cells sorted from PBMCs, taken around 5 days after vaccination. These receptors were collected from a man aged 50 to 60 who received an inactivated influenza vaccine.

The count of this clonotype is one. The chain carries TRBV3-1 and TRBJ2-3; tentative D call: TRBD2 (6 bases). Trimming left V 4 bases short and J 1 base short, with 15 bases between. CDR3 size: 16 residues. Germline assignment: CDR1 LGHDT and CDR2 YNNKEL (reference sequence). The CDR3: CASSPTGWGGTDTQYF. CDR3 nucleotide sequence: TGTGCCAGCAGCCCGACCGGCTGGGGGGGCACAGATACGCAGTATTTT.

This clonotype was counted many times. Here the CDR3 reads CASSSGDTQYF. The CDR3 DNA sequence: TGTGCCAGCAGTTCTGGGGATACGCAGTATTTT. The chain links TRBV12-3 or TRBV12-4 to TRBJ2-3; D is undetermined. The CDR3 runs to 11 residues. V was clipped by 4 bases and J by 6 bases, with 5 bases between them.

V gene TRBV20-1 combines with J gene TRBJ2-3; TRBD1 aligns across 10 bases. From germline, CDR1 is DFQATT and CDR2 SNEGSKA (reference sequence). With V trimmed by 6 bases and J by 3 bases, 9 bases remained unmatched. This CDR3 spans 15 amino acids. The CDR3 reads CSAKGDRGATDTQYF. In nucleotides, the CDR3 is TGCAGTGCCAAAGGGGACAGGGGAGCGACAGATACGCAGTATTTT.

This clonotype was seen a few times. The chain uses TRBV14 and TRBJ1-1; D uncertain. Trimming took off 3 bases at V and 1 base at J, with 9 bases between the two ends. CDR1 and CDR2 from the germline V gene are SGHDN and FVKESK. CDR3 length equals 14 residues. DNA of the CDR3: TGTGCCAGCAGCCAGGGCACCCCGAACACTGAAGCTTTCTTT. This sequence encodes CASSQGTPNTEAFF.

The rearrangement uses TRBV18 and TRBJ2-1; 7 bases align to TRBD2. This CDR3 comprises 15 residues. The V segment lost 4 bases and the J segment 5 bases; nucleotides outside the gene matches: 8. CDR1 and CDR2 (germline): KGHSH, LQKENI. The CDR3 DNA reads as TGTGCCAGCTCACAGGCGGGAGTGGGTAACAATGAGCAGTTCTTC. Encoded protein: CASSQAGVGNNEQFF.

The chain links TRBV7-2 to TRBJ2-1; D perhaps matches TRBD2 (5 bases). CDR3 size: 14 residues. V was shortened by 4 bases and J by 4 bases, with 11 bases between the two germline ends. Germline V gene lookup returns CDR1 SGHTA and CDR2 FQGNSA. CDR3 amino acids: CASSSFGDYNEQFF. As DNA, the CDR3 is TGTGCCAGCAGCTCCTTCGGGGATTACAATGAGCAGTTCTTC.

This clonotype occurred once. This chain links TRBV20-1 with TRBJ1-5; TRBD1 agrees at 8 bases. The CDR3 spans 14 residues. V was clipped by 2 bases and J by 10 bases; unmatched bases: 10. CDR1 and CDR2 (germline): DFQATT, SNEGSKA (reference sequence). CDR3 in amino acids: CSARTGGARSPQHF. CDR3 nucleotide sequence: TGCAGTGCTAGAACAGGGGGTGCCAGGAGTCCCCAGCATTTT.

This clonotype was recorded a few times. The rearrangement uses TRBV11-1 and TRBJ2-7; 13 nucleotides match TRBD2. The CDR3 consists of 17 residues. Germline CDR1 and CDR2: SGHAT and FQDESV (reference sequence). Unmatched junction bases numbered 11, after V lost 7 bases and J lost 2 bases. The CDR3 here is CASTPMDGLAGAYEQYF. The CDR3 DNA sequence: TGTGCCAGCACCCCAATGGATGGACTAGCGGGAGCCTACGAGCAGTACTTC.

This clonotype has only a few counts. The chain links TRBV28 to TRBJ1-1; D is possibly TRBD1 (5 bases). The CDR3 runs 15 residues. Germline-derived CDR1 and CDR2 are MDHEN and SYDVKM. V shed 5 bases and J shed 4 bases, with 17 bases lying between them. In DNA, the CDR3 is TGTGCCAGCAGTCTCTCAAGGGTAGGGACCACTGAAGCTTTCTTT. It translates to CASSLSRVGTTEAFF.

The table lists this clonotype with a few counts. Just one base apart from a much larger clone, this may be a read error. The rearrangement joins TRBV5-1 to TRBJ2-2; perhaps TRBD1 as D (6 bases). CDR1 is SGHRS, CDR2 YFSETQ, per germline. The CDR3 sequence is 15 residues long. V lost 0 bases and J 3 bases, leaving 9 bases between the germline ends. CDR3 in amino acids: CASSLAQGYTGELFF. CDR3 in DNA: TGCGCCAGCAGCTTGGCTCAGGGGTACACCGGGGAGCTGTTTTTT.

The V and J genes are TRBV15 and TRBJ1-1, with no clear D. CDR1 is LNHNV and CDR2 is YYDKDF in the germline V gene (reference sequence). Trimming removed 2 bases at V and 1 base at J, with 5 bases between. The CDR3 extends over 13 amino acids. CDR3: CATSRSTNTEAFF. CDR3 nucleotides: TGTGCCACCAGCAGATCGACGAACACTGAAGCTTTCTTT.

This clonotype was counted many times. The chain employs TRBV7-2 and TRBJ2-3; D is ambiguous. Germline assignment: CDR1 SGHTA and CDR2 FQGNSA. The V end lost 1 base, the J end lost 2 bases, and 4 bases lay between the germline ends. The CDR3 is made up of 13 amino acids. The CDR3 nucleotides are TGTGCCAGCAGCTTAGAGGTCACAGATACGCAGTATTTT. Its translation is CASSLEVTDTQYF.

This clonotype has only a few counts. The chain carries TRBV6-1 and TRBJ2-1; TRBD2 aligns across 10 bases. V dropped 5 bases and J dropped 10; count of bases not matched to a gene: 17. This CDR3 is built from 17 residues. Per the germline V gene, CDR1 is MNHNS and CDR2 is SASEGT. The CDR3 is CASSPPWSLAGVREQFF. CDR3 DNA sequence: TGTGCCAGCAGTCCCCCTTGGTCGCTAGCGGGAGTAAGGGAGCAGTTCTTC.

The V and J genes are TRBV12-3 or TRBV12-4 and TRBJ2-7; 12 bases line up with TRBD2. The CDR3 sequence is 14 residues long. Germline trimming cut 8 bases from V and 2 bases from J; bases unmatched to any gene: 4. The CDR3 is CASLRTSGAYEQYF. CDR3 in DNA: TGTGCCAGCCTCCGGACTAGCGGGGCCTACGAGCAGTACTTC.

This clonotype was picked up a small number of times. The V and J genes are TRBV7-9 and TRBJ2-2; TRBD1 matches at 7 bases. This CDR3 has 16 amino acids. CDR1 and CDR2 (germline): SEHNR, FQNEAQ (reference sequence). The J segment lost 0 bases and the V segment lost 6 bases, leaving 7 bases of the junction unmatched. The CDR3 is CASRSKGAPNTGELFF. The CDR3 DNA reads as TGTGCCAGCAGGAGCAAGGGGGCGCCGAACACCGGGGAGCTGTTTTTT.

This clonotype was observed a few times. The chain combines TRBV12-3 or TRBV12-4 with TRBJ1-1; TRBD1 agrees at 9 bases. The CDR3 consists of 14 residues. V shed 6 bases, J shed 5 bases, and the junction held 7 bases outside the gene matches. This CDR3 reads CASRPGQGRTEAFF. The CDR3 DNA reads TGTGCCAGCAGACCCGGACAGGGGCGGACTGAAGCTTTCTTT.

There are many counts of this clonotype. This chain uses TRBV5-1 with TRBJ1-2; a possible D gene is TRBD1 (5 bases). The germline V gene has CDR1 SGHRS and CDR2 YFSETQ. V lost 2 bases, J lost 7 bases, and 12 bases lay in between. The CDR3 extends over 13 amino acids. In DNA, the CDR3 is TGCGCCAGCAGCTTTCAAGGGGCAGGTGGCTACACCTTC. Protein: CASSFQGAGGYTF.

This clonotype was seen ten or more times. The V gene is TRBV5-6, the J gene TRBJ2-1; D might be TRBD1 (6 bases). This CDR3 region has 13 residues. The V gene lost 3 bases and the J gene lost 10 bases, with 14 bases spanning the gap. The germline gives CDR1 SGHDT, CDR2 YYEEEE. CDR3 DNA sequence: TGTGCCAGCAGCTATTACAGGGCAGGGGAGCAGTTCTTC. Its translation: CASSYYRAGEQFF.